This T cell receptor beta chain was captured by sequencing in a study of CD8+CD57+ T cells in acquired aplastic anemia. Turning to the study itself: Yields of DNA that came from sorted CD4+ and CD8+ cells averaged 3.2 ug. General study results and limits: CD8+ Simpson's diversity did not differ significantly between patients and controls.

In germline, CDR1 is DFQATT, CDR2 SNEGSKA (reference sequence). V was pared by 3 bases and J by 4 bases, with 5 bases of the junction left unmatched. CDR3 length: 14 residues. On this clonotype: Its cognate antigen is unknown.

TCR beta VDJ and CDR3 profiles were obtained from a genomic DNA template. TCRdb recomputed calls from the reads with MiXCR, one row per CDR3 protein. The data hold approximately 200,000 distinct CDR3 sequences, with roughly 50% observed a single time. Whoever was chosen for sequencing had shown CD8+CD57+ cell expansion by flow cytometry. Patients, without exception, had severe acquired aplastic anemia. No therapy had been given to the patients at the time of blood sampling. Source material: sorted CD4+, CD8+, or CD8+CD57+ T cells (not recorded which) from PBMCs. The V and J genes are TRBV20-1 and TRBJ2-1; 8 positions match TRBD2. This clonotype was obtained from a human donor with aplastic anemia. The CDR3 region has the DNA TGCAGTGCTAGTAGCGGGGCTACGTACAATGAGCAGTTCTTC. Its translation: CSASSGATYNEQFF.